The next 22 T cell receptor beta chains were all read from a single sample in a study of blood T cell repertoires in COVID-19. Some clones are missing from TCRdb's copy, which holds only in-frame ones; the method was immunoSEQ multiplex PCR. This repertoire shows hundreds of thousands of clones, 80% to 90% found once; its top ten account for approximately 3%. The specimen sequenced was peripheral blood. The receptors derive from a woman between 25 and 40 years old with COVID-19, enrolled during active disease.

The chain links TRBV9 to TRBJ2-1; 15 bases fit TRBD2. The CDR3 sequence is 19 residues long. The germline gives CDR1 SGDLS, CDR2 YYNGEE. Germline trimming cut 2 bases from V and 3 bases from J; bases unmatched to any gene: 9. The CDR3 loop reads CASSVSPGTSGRLYNEQFF. CDR3 nucleotides: TGTGCCAGCAGCGTCTCACCCGGGACTAGCGGGAGGCTCTACAATGAGCAGTTCTTC.

The chain couples TRBV28 to TRBJ1-1, with unresolved D. The CDR3 consists of 15 residues. Germline CDR1 reads MDHEN; CDR2 reads SYDVKM. V lost 3 bases and J 5 bases, leaving 16 bases between the germline ends. The CDR3 here is CASSFGGRLGTEAFF. The CDR3 DNA reads TGTGCCAGCAGTTTTGGAGGCCGGTTGGGGACTGAAGCTTTCTTT. The complete variable domain, with remaining parts taken from reference TRBV28 and TRBJ1-1, reads DVKVTQSSRYLVKRTGEKVFLECVQDMDHENMFWYRQDPGLGLRLIYFSYDVKMKEKGDIPEGYSVSREKKERFSLILESASTNQTSMYLCASSFGGRLGTEAFFGQGTRLTVV.

This clone was detected once. The chain links TRBV13 to TRBJ2-3; 12 nucleotides align to TRBD2. The J segment lost 8 bases and the V segment lost 5 bases, leaving 11 bases of the junction unmatched. CDR1 and CDR2 (germline): PRHDT, FYEKMQ (reference sequence). The CDR3 has 16 amino acids. For the CDR3, the DNA is TGTGCCAGCAGCATCAGGACTAGCGGGGAGTTAGGTACGCAGTATTTT. This translates into CASSIRTSGELGTQYF.

The J gene is TRBJ2-3, the V gene TRBV11-2; the match to TRBD2 covers 7 bases. V was clipped by 7 bases and J by 5 bases; unmatched bases: 12. The V gene's germline CDR1 is SGHAT and CDR2 FQNNGV. This CDR3 region has 15 residues. CDR3 residues: CASTKAGRVGDTQYF. In DNA form, the CDR3 reads TGTGCCAGCACCAAGGCGGGGAGGGTGGGAGATACGCAGTATTTT.

This chain links TRBV28 with TRBJ2-3, with TRBD2 as a possible D gene (6 bases). CDR1 is MDHEN and CDR2 is SYDVKM in the germline V gene. CDR3 length equals 15 residues. The germline V and J ends were trimmed by 3 bases and 3 bases, with 13 bases remaining between them. The chain's CDR3 is CASSFIRGLTDTQYF. The CDR3 DNA reads TGTGCCAGCAGTTTTATTCGGGGACTTACAGATACGCAGTATTTT.

The CDR3 protein is CASSSLGEGNTIYF. CDR3 sequence (DNA): TGTGCCAGCTCGTCCTTGGGAGAAGGAAACACCATATATTTT. The gene calls are TRBV18 and TRBJ1-3; D not resolved. The CDR3 runs to 14 residues. Trimming cost V 6 bases and J 4 bases, with 13 bases left between them. Looked up from germline, CDR1 is KGHSH and CDR2 is LQKENI.

The chain links TRBV12-1 to TRBJ2-7; TRBD2 was called by the table and not checked on the DNA. TRBV12-1 corresponds to a pseudogene. The CDR3 sequence is 16 residues long. The CDR3 nucleotides read TGTGCCAGCAGCTGGGAGCGGGGGGCCTTACTCTACGAGCAGTACTTC. It translates to CASSWERGALLYEQYF.

The chain has TRBV1 and TRBJ2-5; the DNA was not used to check the table's D call, TRBD2. TRBV1 is a pseudogene segment. This CDR3 contains 18 residues. CDR3 coding DNA: TGCACCAGCAGCCAAGGGACTAGCGGGGGGACGGACCAAGAGACCCAGTACTTC. This sequence encodes CTSSQGTSGGTDQETQYF.

This chain joins TRBV4-1 and TRBJ1-2; TRBD1 aligns across 9 bases. This CDR3 spans 14 amino acids. Germline V gives CDR1 MGHRA, CDR2 YSYEKL. Germline trimming cut 1 base from V and 8 bases from J; bases unmatched to any gene: 5. The CDR3 loop is CASSQGGQGGGYTF. The CDR3 bases are TGCGCCAGCAGCCAAGGGGGACAGGGAGGCGGCTACACCTTC.

The CDR3 DNA is TGTGCCAGCAGTAATAATGGCTACACCTTC. This translates into CASSNNGYTF. The V call is TRBV28, the J call TRBJ1-2; D not resolved. The V end lost 5 bases, the J end lost 6 bases, and 4 bases lay between the germline ends. There are 10 residues in the CDR3. CDR1 is MDHEN, CDR2 SYDVKM, per germline.

The genes are TRBV5-8 and TRBJ2-3; maybe TRBD1 (7 bases). The germline gives CDR1 SGHTS, CDR2 YDEGEE. Trimming took 6 bases from V and 3 from J, leaving 23 bases between them. This CDR3 has 17 residues. CDR3 in DNA: TGTGCCAGCACCGGGGCTCGGACAGGACTACCTACAGATACGCAGTATTTT. Translation gives CASTGARTGLPTDTQYF.

The J gene is TRBJ2-3, the V gene TRBV7-2, with no clear D. V was pared by 1 base and J by 1 base, with 6 bases between. The germline gives CDR1 SGHTA, CDR2 FQGNSA. The CDR3 has 14 residues. The DNA for the CDR3 is TGTGCCAGCAGCTTAGTGTCGGGCACAGATACGCAGTATTTT. As protein: CASSLVSGTDTQYF.

The chain recombines TRBV5-6 with TRBJ2-1; the D gene is possibly TRBD2 (5 bases). Deletions cut 1 base from V and 7 bases from J, with 18 bases between. The CDR3 contains 16 residues. CDR1 is SGHDT, CDR2 YYEEEE, per germline. The CDR3 nucleotides read TGTGCCAGCAGCTTGACTCGGCTAGCTTTGTTTAATGAGCAGTTCTTC. Its translation is CASSLTRLALFNEQFF. Drawing the rest from reference TRBV5-6 and TRBJ2-1, the complete variable domain is DAGVTQSPTHLIKTRGQQVTLRCSPKSGHDTVSWYQQALGQGPQFIFQYYEEEERQRGNFPDRFSGHQFPNYSSELNVNALLLGDSALYLCASSLTRLALFNEQFFGPGTRLTVL.

V gene TRBV5-4 combines with J gene TRBJ1-2, with D perhaps TRBD1 (6 bases). The germline CDR1 and CDR2 sequences are SGHNT and YYREEE (reference sequence). With 4 bases removed from V and 4 bases from J, the gap between germline ends came to 8 bases. CDR3 length: 12 residues. CDR3 sequence reads: CASSPDSYGYTF. The CDR3 DNA follows: TGTGCCAGCAGCCCGGACAGCTATGGCTACACCTTC.

The genes are TRBV3-1 (or the pseudogene TRBV3-2) and TRBJ2-7; 8 bases map to TRBD2. J lost 3 bases, V lost 4 bases, and 8 bases had no gene match. Germline V gene lookup returns CDR1 LGHDT and CDR2 YNNKEL (reference sequence). CDR3 length: 15 amino acids. DNA of the CDR3: TGTGCCAGCAGCCCGTTACTAGCGGTCGTCTACGAGCAGTACGTC. Translation: CASSPLLAVVYEQYV.

This clone was recorded only once. The chain uses TRBV20-1 and TRBJ2-1; TRBD2 agrees at 9 bases. Germline V CDR1 and CDR2: DFQATT, SNEGSKA (reference sequence). CDR3 length: 11 residues. Losses at the gene ends were 8 bases for V and 10 bases for J; bases not matched to a gene: 6. In DNA, the CDR3 is TGCAGTAAAAATCTAGCGGGAGAGCAGTTCTTC. Protein product: CSKNLAGEQFF.

Only a few counts were recorded for this clone. The rearrangement joins TRBV27 to TRBJ2-7, with TRBD2 as a possible D gene (6 bases). Trimming pared 3 bases from V and 7 bases from J, leaving 10 bases between. The germline CDR1 and CDR2 sequences are MNHEY and SMNVEV (reference sequence). This CDR3 spans 12 amino acids. In DNA, the CDR3 is TGTGCCAGCAGTTTCCCCGGGGGAGAGCAGTACGTC. Protein product: CASSFPGGEQYV.

The rearrangement uses TRBV6-4 and TRBJ1-1; 11 nucleotides agree with TRBD1. This CDR3 region has 14 residues. Germline loops: CDR1 MRHNA, CDR2 SNTAGT. The V segment lost 6 bases and the J segment 3 bases; nucleotides outside the gene matches: 3. CDR3 DNA sequence: TGTGCCAGCAGGCTGGACAGGGGGCACACTGAAGCTTTCTTT. Its protein product is CASRLDRGHTEAFF.

This rearrangement joins TRBV10-3 to TRBJ2-3; TRBD1 matches 9 bases. This CDR3 region has 15 residues. The junction had 3 bases not matched to a gene; V was cut back by 3 bases and J by 2 bases. CDR1 and CDR2 (germline): ENHRY, SYGVKD. The CDR3, as DNA: TGTGCCATCAGTGAAGGGACAGGGCTCACAGATACGCAGTATTTT. It is translated as CAISEGTGLTDTQYF.

The J gene is TRBJ2-7, the V gene TRBV6-5, with D unclear. Trimming pared 2 bases from V and 3 bases from J, leaving 11 bases between. The CDR3 is made up of 14 amino acids. Germline CDR1 and CDR2: MNHEY and SVGAGI. The CDR3: CASSYAPSYYEQYF. In DNA form, the CDR3 reads TGTGCCAGCAGTTACGCCCCCTCCTACTACGAGCAGTACTTC.

This chain joins TRBV7-6 and TRBJ2-7; D is possibly TRBD2 (6 bases). Germline-derived CDR1 and CDR2 are SGHVS and FNYEAQ. Trimming stripped 5 bases from V and 4 bases from J, with 12 bases between. This CDR3 has 13 amino acids. This chain's CDR3 is CASSLGTRYEQYV. The CDR3 nucleotides are TGTGCCAGCAGCCTAGGGACTCGATACGAGCAGTACGTC.

The V and J genes are TRBV5-6 and TRBJ1-4; maybe TRBD1 (6 bases). V dropped 0 bases and J dropped 8 bases, with 11 bases sitting between them. This CDR3 has 14 residues. Germline CDR1 and CDR2: SGHDT and YYEEEE. CDR3 residues: CASSLDRVGEKLFF. CDR3 DNA: TGTGCCAGCAGCTTGGACAGGGTTGGGGAAAAACTGTTTTTT.